The sequence of this TCR beta chain was determined in a study of control samples from healthy donors and cancer patients (dated by TCRdb to 2020 to 2021). Regarding this clone: What antigen it recognizes has not been identified. No qualities accompany the bases; no much larger clone lies one base away.

Library preparation was by the immunoSEQ multiplex PCR assay. TCRdb's version of the immuneACCESS table is confined to in-frame rearrangements and falls short of the full clone set. An unresolved V gene accounts for under half of the shortfall where checked; the remainder is of unknown origin. In this sample the table shows some 110,000 clones, over 90% of which occur a single time. The ten biggest clones cover roughly 2.7% of the sample. The sequencing input was blood. The clonotype was recovered from a man under 40 in good health.

The DNA sequence is TGCGCCAGCAGCCCCGGACCCGGGGCAGGGGCCTATGGCTACACCTTC. The resulting protein is CASSPGPGAGAYGYTF. The chain is made from TRBV4-1 and TRBJ1-2, and possibly TRBD1, on 6 matching bases. V was cut back by 4 bases and J by 4 bases, leaving a gap of 19 bases between them. The germline V gene supplies CDR1 MGHRA and CDR2 YSYEKL. The CDR3 measures 16 amino acids from cysteine to phenylalanine. The read is trimmed to its CDR3 DNA, 48 bases read in frame from base 1.